Sequencing of this T cell receptor (beta chain) was carried out in a study of blood T cell repertoires in COVID-19. Turning to the study itself: Italy, Spain and the United States were the sources of the convalescent and acute COVID-19 samples.

Germline V gives CDR1 GTSNPN, CDR2 SVGIG (reference sequence). The CDR3 spans 14 residues. V lost 4 bases and J 0 bases, leaving 10 bases between the germline ends. Repertoires were generated with immunoSEQ multiplex PCR, while TCRdb's copy carries only in-frame clones and drops some. Of 200,000 to 300,000 clones listed, around 87% are singletons. The receptor was isolated from a woman in her fifties or sixties with COVID-19, enrolled during active disease. The sequenced material came from peripheral blood. The chain joins TRBV30 to TRBJ1-3; D might be TRBD1 (5 bases). The CDR3 spells CAWNQGSSGNTIYF. CDR3 sequence (DNA): TGTGCCTGGAATCAGGGCTCCTCTGGAAACACCATATATTTT.